The entry that follows covers one TCR beta chain sequence. The data were produced by immunoSEQ multiplex PCR, yet TCRdb's version contains in-frame clones alone and is incomplete. The table lists about 50,000 clones, around 89% of them singletons. The data derive from a study of glioma-infiltrating T cells after dendritic cell vaccination. Study in general: Treatment, given 2003 to 2012, was autologous tumor lysate-pulsed dendritic cell vaccination. Patients received three intradermal dendritic cell vaccine injections at biweekly intervals.

With 7 bases clipped from V and 0 bases from J, the junction kept 8 bases outside the gene matches. CDR1 and CDR2 (germline): MDHEN, SYDVKM. The CDR3 contains 16 residues. The sample's time point: after dendritic cell vaccination, including at tumor progression/relapse. The sequence came from a human donor with glioblastoma. The chain couples TRBV28 to TRBJ2-1; TRBD2 matches at 8 bases. The specimen comprised blood, sampled after dendritic cell vaccination. The CDR3 DNA sequence: TGTGCCAGCAAAAGGAGCGGGAGCAGCTCCTACAATGAGCAGTTCTTC. It yields the protein CASKRSGSSSYNEQFF.